The rows below give T cell receptor beta chains drawn from one sample of a study of PD-1 blockade in classical Hodgkin lymphoma. Data came from immunoSEQ multiplex PCR; TCRdb stores just in-frame clones and leaves some out. The sample records fewer than 65,000 clones, about 92% being singletons. Specimen: peripheral blood mononuclear cells (PBMCs), collected at baseline. These receptors were taken from a human donor with classical Hodgkin lymphoma. CDR3s leave out the opening cysteine and the closing phenylalanine or tryptophan. Fields, in order: CDR3 length, clone size, V gene, J gene, CDR3 protein. A clone size is listed for some rows: how often the clone was seen (once, few, many), or a class if it is expanded.

CDR3 length: 13; clone size: NA; V gene: TRBV11-2; J gene: TRBJ2-2; CDR3 protein: ASSLLGGGTGELF
CDR3 length: 15; clone size: NA; V gene: TRBV18; J gene: TRBJ2-3; CDR3 protein: ASSPPLAGGSERAQY
CDR3 length: 7; clone size: once; V gene: TRBV20-1; J gene: TRBJ2-1; CDR3 protein: SASSEQF
CDR3 length: 13; clone size: NA; V gene: TRBV7-6; J gene: TRBJ1-6; CDR3 protein: ASSTLQDVKSPLH
CDR3 length: 16; clone size: NA; V gene: TRBV7-7; J gene: TRBJ2-2; CDR3 protein: ASSLASRTSGRSGELV
CDR3 length: 13; clone size: NA; V gene: TRBV4-2; J gene: TRBJ1-5; CDR3 protein: ASSQEGRLYQPQH
CDR3 length: 13; clone size: NA; V gene: TRBV5-1; J gene: TRBJ1-1; CDR3 protein: ASSWGTGETTEAF
CDR3 length: 11; clone size: NA; V gene: TRBV5-4; J gene: TRBJ2-1; CDR3 protein: ASSFSNSNEQF
CDR3 length: 13; clone size: once; V gene: TRBV5-4; J gene: TRBJ1-2; CDR3 protein: ASSLYADVNYGYT
CDR3 length: 13; clone size: NA; V gene: TRBV28; J gene: TRBJ2-7; CDR3 protein: ASSFRGAGAYEQY
CDR3 length: 15; clone size: NA; V gene: TRBV5-8; J gene: TRBJ1-5; CDR3 protein: ASSRTGGQWRVQPQH
CDR3 length: 13; clone size: NA; V gene: TRBV28; J gene: TRBJ1-4; CDR3 protein: ASSPAAGQNEKLF
CDR3 length: 13; clone size: NA; V gene: TRBV7-8; J gene: TRBJ2-7; CDR3 protein: ASSRSGRGSYEQY
CDR3 length: 10; clone size: NA; V gene: TRBV19; J gene: TRBJ1-2; CDR3 protein: ASWQGIDGYT
CDR3 length: 13; clone size: NA; V gene: TRBV5-1; J gene: TRBJ2-5; CDR3 protein: ASSLGQGYQETQY
CDR3 length: 14; clone size: NA; V gene: TRBV6-5; J gene: TRBJ2-3; CDR3 protein: ASSYSGGTVPDTQY
CDR3 length: 12; clone size: NA; V gene: TRBV2; J gene: TRBJ2-7; CDR3 protein: ASSELGAVYEQY
CDR3 length: 11; clone size: NA; V gene: TRBV27; J gene: TRBJ2-7; CDR3 protein: ASRGQENYEQY
CDR3 length: 11; clone size: NA; V gene: TRBV5-1; J gene: TRBJ1-5; CDR3 protein: ASSQGTNQPQH
CDR3 length: 12; clone size: NA; V gene: TRBV7-9; J gene: TRBJ1-5; CDR3 protein: ASSPGPLNQPQH
CDR3 length: 11; clone size: NA; V gene: TRBV7-9; J gene: TRBJ2-5; CDR3 protein: ASSSWVRETQY
CDR3 length: 16; clone size: NA; V gene: TRBV15; J gene: TRBJ2-6; CDR3 protein: ATSGVWQENSGANVLT
CDR3 length: 13; clone size: NA; V gene: TRBV6-5; J gene: TRBJ2-3; CDR3 protein: ASSYVDTSTDTQY
CDR3 length: 10; clone size: NA; V gene: TRBV28; J gene: TRBJ2-1; CDR3 protein: ASSTTGDEQF
CDR3 length: 13; clone size: NA; V gene: TRBV27; J gene: TRBJ1-1; CDR3 protein: ASSEYRGLNTEAF
CDR3 length: 14; clone size: NA; V gene: TRBV7-9; J gene: TRBJ2-2; CDR3 protein: ASSSDSPPNTGELF
CDR3 length: 12; clone size: NA; V gene: TRBV4-1; J gene: TRBJ1-1; CDR3 protein: ASSQEGGITEAF
CDR3 length: 13; clone size: NA; V gene: TRBV11-2; J gene: TRBJ1-4; CDR3 protein: ASSLSRGPNEKLF